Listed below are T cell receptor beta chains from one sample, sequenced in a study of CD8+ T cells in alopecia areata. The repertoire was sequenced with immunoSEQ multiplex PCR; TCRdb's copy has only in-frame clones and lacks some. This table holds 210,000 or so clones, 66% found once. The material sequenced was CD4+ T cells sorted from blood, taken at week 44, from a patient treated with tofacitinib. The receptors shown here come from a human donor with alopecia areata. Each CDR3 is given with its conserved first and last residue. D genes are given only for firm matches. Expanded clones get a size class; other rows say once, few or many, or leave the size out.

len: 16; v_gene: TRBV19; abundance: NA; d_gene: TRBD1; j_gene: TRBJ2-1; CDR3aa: CASNLGGTGGIYEQFF; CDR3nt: TGTGCCAGTAACTTAGGGGGGACAGGGGGCATCTATGAGCAGTTCTTC
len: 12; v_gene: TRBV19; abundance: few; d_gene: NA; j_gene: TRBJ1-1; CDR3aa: CASTFGNTEAFF; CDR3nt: TGTGCCAGTACCTTCGGGAACACTGAAGCTTTCTTT
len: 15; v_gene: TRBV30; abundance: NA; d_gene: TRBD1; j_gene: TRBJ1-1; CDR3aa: CAWSVAGTVNTEAFF; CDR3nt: TGTGCCTGGAGTGTAGCCGGGACAGTGAACACTGAAGCTTTCTTT
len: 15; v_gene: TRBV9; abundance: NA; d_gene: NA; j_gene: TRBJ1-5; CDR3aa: CASSGTGIPNQPQHF; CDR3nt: TGTGCCAGCAGCGGGACTGGCATCCCCAATCAGCCCCAGCATTTT
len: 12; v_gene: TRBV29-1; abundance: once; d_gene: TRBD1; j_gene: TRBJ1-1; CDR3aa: CSVAGDRAEAFF; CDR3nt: TGCAGCGTTGCTGGGGACAGGGCAGAAGCTTTCTTT
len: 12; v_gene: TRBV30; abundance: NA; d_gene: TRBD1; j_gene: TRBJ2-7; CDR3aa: CAWHRGTYEQYF; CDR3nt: TGTGCCTGGCACAGGGGGACCTACGAGCAGTACTTC
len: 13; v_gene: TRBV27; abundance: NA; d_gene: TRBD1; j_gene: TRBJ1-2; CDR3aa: CASSDRGRGGYTF; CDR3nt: TGTGCCAGCAGTGACAGGGGGCGCGGTGGCTACACCTTC
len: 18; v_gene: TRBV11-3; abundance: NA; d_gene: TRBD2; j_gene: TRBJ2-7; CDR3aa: CASSSLAGGRKGVYEQYF; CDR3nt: TGTGCCAGCAGCTCCCTAGCGGGGGGCCGGAAGGGGGTCTACGAGCAGTACTTC
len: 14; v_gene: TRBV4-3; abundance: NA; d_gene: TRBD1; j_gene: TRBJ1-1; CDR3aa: CASSEGQGNTEAFF; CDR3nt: TGCGCCAGCAGCGAGGGACAGGGTAACACTGAAGCTTTCTTT
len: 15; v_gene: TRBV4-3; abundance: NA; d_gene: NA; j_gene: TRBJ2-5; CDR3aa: CASSQDGGFQETQYF; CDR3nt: TGCGCCAGCAGCCAAGATGGGGGGTTCCAAGAGACCCAGTACTTC
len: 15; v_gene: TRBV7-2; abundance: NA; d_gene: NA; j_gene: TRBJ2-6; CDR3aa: CASSLEVSGANVLTF; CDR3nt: TGTGCCAGCAGCTTAGAGGTGTCTGGGGCCAACGTCCTGACTTTC
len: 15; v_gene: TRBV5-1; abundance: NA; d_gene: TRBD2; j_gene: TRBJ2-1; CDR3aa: CASSSTSGGAEEQFF; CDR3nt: TGCGCCAGCAGCTCCACTAGCGGGGGGGCCGAGGAACAGTTCTTC
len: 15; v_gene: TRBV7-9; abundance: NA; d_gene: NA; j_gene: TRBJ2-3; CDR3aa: CASSLVALSTDTQYF; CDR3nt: TGTGCCAGCAGCTTAGTTGCACTTAGCACAGATACGCAGTATTTT
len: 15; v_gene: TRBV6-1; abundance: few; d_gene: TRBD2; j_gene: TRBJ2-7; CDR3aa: CASSAKSGGSYEQYF; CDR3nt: TGTGCCAGCAGTGCCAAAAGCGGGGGCTCCTACGAGCAGTACTTC
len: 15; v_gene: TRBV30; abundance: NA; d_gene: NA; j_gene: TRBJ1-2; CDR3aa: CAWSDSALITYGYTF; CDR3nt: TGTGCCTGGTCGGACAGCGCCCTGATTACCTATGGCTACACCTTC
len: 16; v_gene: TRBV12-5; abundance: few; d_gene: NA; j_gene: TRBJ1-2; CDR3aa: CASGLAAQGSNYGYTF; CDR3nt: TGTGCTAGTGGTTTAGCAGCCCAGGGGTCCAACTATGGCTACACCTTC
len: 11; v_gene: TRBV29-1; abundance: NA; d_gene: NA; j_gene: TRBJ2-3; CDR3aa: CSVGDTDTQYF; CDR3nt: TGCAGCGTGGGGGACACAGATACGCAGTATTTT
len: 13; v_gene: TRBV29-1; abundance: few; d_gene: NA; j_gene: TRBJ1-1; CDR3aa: CSVPASTNTEAFF; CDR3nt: TGCAGCGTCCCCGCCTCGACGAACACTGAAGCTTTCTTT
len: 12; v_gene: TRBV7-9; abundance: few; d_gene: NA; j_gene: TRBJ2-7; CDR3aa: CASTQGGYEQYF; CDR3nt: TGTGCCAGCACCCAAGGAGGGTACGAGCAGTACTTC